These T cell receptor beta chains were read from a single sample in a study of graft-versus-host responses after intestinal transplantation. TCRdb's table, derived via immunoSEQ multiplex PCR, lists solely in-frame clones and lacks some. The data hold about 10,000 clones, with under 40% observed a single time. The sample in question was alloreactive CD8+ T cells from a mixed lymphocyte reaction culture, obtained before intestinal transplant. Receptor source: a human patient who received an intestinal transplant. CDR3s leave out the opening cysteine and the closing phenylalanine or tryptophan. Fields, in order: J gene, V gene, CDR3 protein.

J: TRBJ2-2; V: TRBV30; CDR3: ATTAGWGTGELF
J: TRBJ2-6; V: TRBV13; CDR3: ASQGQGARGANVLT
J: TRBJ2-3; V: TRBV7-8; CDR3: ASSFRRGRGDLPDTQY
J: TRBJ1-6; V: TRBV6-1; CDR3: ASSEGDRVHSPLH
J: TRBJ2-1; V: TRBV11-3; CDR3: ASSPGMGNEQF
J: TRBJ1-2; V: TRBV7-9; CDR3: ASSPPQGAKGYGYT
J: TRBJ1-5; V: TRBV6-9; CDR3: ASSSRTGGDQPQH
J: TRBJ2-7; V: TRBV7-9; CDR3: ASSLGTGVDSYEQY
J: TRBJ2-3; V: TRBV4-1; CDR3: ASSQDIPRGADTQY
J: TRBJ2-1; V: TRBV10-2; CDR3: ASSEGQGAYNEQF
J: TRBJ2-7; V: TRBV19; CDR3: ASSPGPTNYEQY
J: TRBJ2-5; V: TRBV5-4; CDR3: ASSLDYAGPQETQY
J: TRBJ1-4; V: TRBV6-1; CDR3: ASSEGKVEAEGLF
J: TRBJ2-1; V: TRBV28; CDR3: ASNWVAGKGNNEQF
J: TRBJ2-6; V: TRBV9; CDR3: ASSVDPIDSSGANVLT
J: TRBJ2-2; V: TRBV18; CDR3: ASSPFIGGRVTGELF
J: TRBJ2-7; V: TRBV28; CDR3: ASSSLRERPYGQY
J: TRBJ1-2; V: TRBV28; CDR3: ASSSLSRGRHGYT
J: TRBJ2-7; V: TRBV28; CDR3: ASSYGQGEYSYEQY
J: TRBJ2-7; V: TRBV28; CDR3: ASSYMTSGYEQY
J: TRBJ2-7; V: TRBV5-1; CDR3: ASSSGQGRVYEQY
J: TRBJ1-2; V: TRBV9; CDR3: ASKTGGGYT
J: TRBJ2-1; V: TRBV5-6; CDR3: ASSWEPGLSYNEQF
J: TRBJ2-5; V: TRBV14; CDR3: ASSHQRREQETQY
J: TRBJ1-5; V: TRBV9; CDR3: ASSVEGWGPSNQPQH
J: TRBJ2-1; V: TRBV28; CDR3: ASSFGRYHEQF
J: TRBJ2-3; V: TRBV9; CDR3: ASSESGGVGTQY
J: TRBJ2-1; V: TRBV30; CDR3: AWSITYNEQF
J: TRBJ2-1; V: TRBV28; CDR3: ASSWGQVPWNEQF
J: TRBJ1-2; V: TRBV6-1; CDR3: ASSEGSDPFWSGYT
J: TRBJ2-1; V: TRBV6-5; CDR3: ASCIQGGAYNEQF
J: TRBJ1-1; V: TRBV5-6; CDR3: ASSLIRSRAMNTEAF
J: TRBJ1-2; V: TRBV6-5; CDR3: ASGGQGHYGYT
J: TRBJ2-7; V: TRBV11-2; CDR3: ASSLSGGYEQY
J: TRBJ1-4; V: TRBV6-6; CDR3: ASRLEKLF
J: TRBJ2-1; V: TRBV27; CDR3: ASSLSLYPGHLRYREQF
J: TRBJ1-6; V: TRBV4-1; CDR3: ASSSRVIFYNSPLH